The next 9 T cell receptor beta chains were all read from a single sample in a study of shared clonotypes between healthy human individuals. Only in-frame clones appear in the TCRdb table, and some are missing; sequencing was by immunoSEQ multiplex PCR. Of about 1 million clones listed, about 80% are singletons. The sample consisted of memory CD4+ T cells sorted from blood. Subset described: CD45RA-negative fraction. Receptor source: a man between 18 and 35 years old in good health.

The chain links TRBV7-3 to TRBJ1-1; no clear D gene. This CDR3 comprises 13 residues. V lost 4 bases and J 5 bases, leaving 11 bases between the germline ends. Germline V gives CDR1 SGHTA, CDR2 FQGTGA. CDR3: CASSSGPGTEAFF. CDR3 nucleotide sequence: TGTGCCAGCAGCTCGGGCCCGGGGACTGAAGCTTTCTTT.

The chain recombines TRBV5-1 with TRBJ2-1, with 8 bases that match TRBD2. There are 15 residues in the CDR3. Germline CDR1 is SGHRS and CDR2 is YFSETQ. The V gene end was trimmed by 4 bases and the J gene end by 8 bases; junction bases not matched to a gene: 11. The CDR3 sequence is CASSPRGGLVDEQFF. The DNA for the CDR3 is TGCGCCAGCAGCCCCCGGGGGGGCTTGGTCGATGAGCAGTTCTTC.

This clone was picked up a small number of times. This rearrangement joins TRBV5-5 to TRBJ1-5, with a tentative D call TRBD1 (6 bases). The V and J ends lost 0 bases and 0 bases respectively, with 10 bases between them. The CDR3 runs 16 residues. Germline V gene sequence: CDR1 SGHKS, CDR2 YYEKEE (reference sequence). The CDR3 region is CASSLDRDYSNQPQHF. The CDR3 DNA reads TGTGCCAGCAGCTTGGACAGGGATTATAGCAATCAGCCCCAGCATTTT.

The rearrangement links TRBV12-5 to TRBJ1-1; D is uncertain. The CDR3 sequence is 17 residues long. Germline CDR1 reads LGHNT; CDR2 reads FRNRAP. V was shortened by 0 bases and J by 2 bases, with 16 bases between the two germline ends. The CDR3 spells CASGLVLGGQDNTEAFF. The CDR3 DNA reads TGTGCTAGTGGTTTGGTACTAGGTGGTCAGGACAACACTGAAGCTTTCTTT.

The chain is built from TRBV7-9 and TRBJ2-5; 11 bases agree with TRBD2. The CDR3 totals 15 residues. Germline trimming cut 5 bases from V and 9 bases from J; bases unmatched to any gene: 11. Germline values: CDR1 SEHNR, CDR2 FQNEAQ (reference sequence). The CDR3 bases are TGTGCCAGCAGCCTATCTAGCGGGAGGACCGAGGCCCAGTACTTC. It is translated as CASSLSSGRTEAQYF.

V and J are TRBV10-1 and TRBJ2-3, with 7 bases matching TRBD1. From germline, CDR1 is WNHNN and CDR2 SYGVQD (reference sequence). This CDR3 is 14 amino acids long. The V gene end was trimmed by 8 bases and the J gene end by 0 bases; junction bases not matched to a gene: 5. In DNA, the CDR3 is TGCGCCAGCTCGAGGGACAGCAGCACAGATACGCAGTATTTT. Amino acid sequence: CASSRDSSTDTQYF.

The rearrangement uses TRBV28 and TRBJ1-4; TRBD1 matches 7 bases. V was pared by 4 bases and J by 3 bases, with 8 bases of the junction left unmatched. This CDR3 is 16 amino acids long. Germline V gene lookup returns CDR1 MDHEN and CDR2 SYDVKM. CDR3 protein: CASSSRTGWANEKLFF. CDR3 in DNA: TGTGCCAGCAGTTCCAGGACAGGATGGGCTAATGAAAAACTGTTTTTT.

The chain combines TRBV7-2 with TRBJ2-3, with 7 positions matching TRBD1. The trim removed 5 bases at V and 3 bases at J, leaving 8 bases unmatched. Germline V gene data show CDR1 as SGHTA and CDR2 as FQGNSA. This CDR3 is 15 amino acids long. CDR3 residues: CASSPDGTVTDTQYF. The CDR3 DNA follows: TGTGCCAGCAGCCCAGACGGGACAGTGACAGATACGCAGTATTTT.

The rearrangement links TRBV6-6 to TRBJ1-2; D might be TRBD1 (5 bases). The V and J ends lost 6 bases and 7 bases respectively, with 15 bases between them. This CDR3 comprises 13 residues. Germline loops: CDR1 MNHNY, CDR2 SVGAGI (reference sequence). As DNA, the CDR3 is TGTGCCAGCAGGAAACAACTGGGGGGTGGCTACACCTTC. Residues: CASRKQLGGGYTF.